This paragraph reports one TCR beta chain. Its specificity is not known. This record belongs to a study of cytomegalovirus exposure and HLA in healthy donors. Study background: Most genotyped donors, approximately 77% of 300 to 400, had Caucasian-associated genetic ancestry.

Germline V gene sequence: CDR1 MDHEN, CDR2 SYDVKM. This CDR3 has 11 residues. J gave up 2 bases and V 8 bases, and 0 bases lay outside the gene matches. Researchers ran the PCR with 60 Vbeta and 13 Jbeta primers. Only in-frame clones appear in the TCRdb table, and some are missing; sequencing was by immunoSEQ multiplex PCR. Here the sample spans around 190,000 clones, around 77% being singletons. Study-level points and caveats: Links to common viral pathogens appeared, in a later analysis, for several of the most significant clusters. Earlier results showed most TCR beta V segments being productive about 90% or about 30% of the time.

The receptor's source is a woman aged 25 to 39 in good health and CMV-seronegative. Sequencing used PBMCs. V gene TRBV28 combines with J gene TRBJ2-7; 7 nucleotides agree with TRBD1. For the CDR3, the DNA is TGTGCCAGCCAGGGGGCCTACGAGCAGTACTTC. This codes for CASQGAYEQYF. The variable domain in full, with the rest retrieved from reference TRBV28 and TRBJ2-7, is DVKVTQSSRYLVKRTGEKVFLECVQDMDHENMFWYRQDPGLGLRLIYFSYDVKMKEKGDIPEGYSVSREKKERFSLILESASTNQTSMYLCASQGAYEQYFGPGTRLTVT.